This TCR beta chain was captured in a study of T cells in localized non-small cell lung cancer. The table came from immunoSEQ multiplex PCR; TCRdb's copy has only in-frame clones and leaves some out. In the table there are under 65,000 clones, about four fifths of which are singletons. This CDR3 is built from 14 residues. The germline V gene encodes CDR1 LGHNA and CDR2 YNFKEQ. Unmatched junction bases numbered 7, after V lost 4 bases and J lost 6 bases. J is TRBJ1-2 and V is TRBV4-2; TRBD1 matches 8 bases. The source of this sequence is an older female donor with stage II squamous cell lung carcinoma. The source material was peripheral blood, sampled before any cancer treatment. This CDR3 is CASSLYTGGNGYTF. The CDR3 region has the DNA TGTGCCAGCAGCCTATACACAGGGGGTAATGGCTACACCTTC.